This TCR beta chain was captured in a study of early T cells in non-severe SARS-CoV-2 infection. Whole-study findings and limits: Anti-spike CD8 specificities were favored by VDJdb matching, whose results missed private and CD4 specificities.

CDR3 size: 14 residues. V was trimmed by 5 bases and J by 8 bases, leaving 15 bases between them. CDR1 is SGHTA and CDR2 is FQGNSA in the germline V gene. TCRdb recomputed calls from the 5' RACE reads with MiXCR, one row per CDR3 protein. The repertoire holds over 30,000 distinct CDR3 sequences, about 5.2% seen once, with about 5.7% in the top ten. Points on this clonotype: What it binds is unknown.

This sequence originates from an adult who was a healthcare worker with PCR-confirmed SARS-CoV-2 infection or an uninfected control (not recorded which). Source: whole blood, taken at baseline. V usage is TRBV7-2 and J usage is TRBJ2-2; tentatively, D is TRBD2 (6 bases). CDR3 DNA sequence: TGTGCCAGCAGCCGGCCAGGGAGGACGGGGGAGCTGTTTTTT. Protein product: CASSRPGRTGELFF. The full variable domain, in which reference TRBV7-2 and TRBJ2-2 provide the parts outside the CDR3, is GAGVSQSPSNKVTEKGKDVELRCDPISGHTALYWYRQSLGQGLEFLIYFQGNSAPDKSGLPSDRFSAERTGGSVSTLTIQRTQQEDSAVYLCASSRPGRTGELFFGEGSRLTVL.